This T cell receptor beta chain came from a study of CD8+ T cells in alopecia areata. Study-wide background: Treated patients received oral tofacitinib, 5 to 10 mg twice daily. General study points: Persistence during tofacitinib was seen for many expanded lesional clones in scalp and blood.

Treatment here: oral pan-JAK inhibitor, 5-10 mg twice daily. Researchers gathered lesional scalp punch biopsies and peripheral blood from patients with alopecia areata. Points on this clone: Antigen specificity is unknown.

The CDR3 totals 15 residues. Germline lookup yields CDR1 MGHRA and CDR2 YSYEKL. Trimming left V 4 bases short and J 2 bases short, with 15 bases between. After isolation, RNA underwent reverse transcription to generate cDNA as the sequencing template. Data came from immunoSEQ multiplex PCR; TCRdb stores just in-frame clones and leaves some out. This sample carries under 110,000 clones, 50% to 60% of them seen once, and the ten largest clones take about 16%. The receptor was isolated from a human donor with alopecia areata. V and J are TRBV4-1 and TRBJ2-7; D gene uncertain. The sequencing used CD8+ T cells sorted from blood, collected between weeks 55 and 65, from a patient treated with tofacitinib. The CDR3 DNA sequence: TGCGCCAGCAGCCCTTCTTTTGCGGCAACCTACGAGCAGTACTTC. Amino acid sequence: CASSPSFAATYEQYF.